The 10 T cell receptor beta chains given below trace back to one sample, sequenced in a study of shared clonotypes between healthy human individuals. Sequencing was performed with immunoSEQ multiplex PCR; in TCRdb, only in-frame clones are kept and a portion is missing. This table holds hundreds of thousands of clones, around 74% found once. Sequenced: memory CD4+ T cells sorted from blood. Subset indicated: CD45RA-negative fraction. These receptors were obtained from a woman younger than 45 in good health.

The chain has TRBV4-1 and TRBJ1-3; 8 bases agree with TRBD1. J lost 2 bases, V lost 3 bases, and 6 bases had no gene match. CDR1 MGHRA and CDR2 YSYEKL come from the germline V gene. The CDR3 is 16 residues long. The CDR3 reads CASSHMTGEPGNTIYF. CDR3 DNA sequence: TGCGCCAGCAGCCACATGACAGGGGAACCTGGAAACACCATATATTTT.

This chain uses TRBV6-4 with TRBJ2-7; 8 bases align to TRBD1. CDR1 and CDR2 (germline): MRHNA, SNTAGT. V shed 0 bases and J 3 bases; nucleotides not matched to a gene: 13. CDR3 length: 18 amino acids. The CDR3 nucleotides read TGTGCCAGCAGTGACTCTAACCCATATGACAGGGGACTCTACGAGCAGTACTTC. Protein sequence: CASSDSNPYDRGLYEQYF.

The rearrangement links TRBV7-6 to TRBJ2-7; TRBD2 matches 9 bases. V trimming: 1 base; J trimming: 7 bases; junction bases outside the gene matches: 5. CDR1 is SGHVS, CDR2 FNYEAQ, per germline. There are 14 residues in the CDR3. CDR3 region: CASSLGMLAGEQYF. The CDR3 DNA reads TGTGCCAGCAGCTTAGGGATGCTAGCGGGAGAGCAGTACTTC.

The rearrangement joins TRBV19 to TRBJ2-1, with 8 nucleotides matching TRBD2. The length of the CDR3 is 16 residues. The germline V gene encodes CDR1 LNHDA and CDR2 SQIVND (reference sequence). The ends lost 6 bases at V and 0 bases at J; junction bases unmatched: 7. The CDR3 spells CASSNPLAGSYNEQFF. The CDR3 DNA is TGTGCCAGTAGCAACCCTCTAGCGGGCTCCTACAATGAGCAGTTCTTC.

The chain carries TRBV29-1 and TRBJ2-7; TRBD2 is a possible D gene (6 bases). This CDR3 has 13 residues. V shed 4 bases and J shed 5 bases, with 15 bases lying between them. CDR1 and CDR2 from the germline V gene are SQVTM and ANQGSEA. For the CDR3, the DNA is TGCAGCGTTGCCCCCCCGACTAGGCACGAGCAGTACTTC. As protein: CSVAPPTRHEQYF.

This chain connects TRBV30 to TRBJ1-1; D is unresolved. Germline V CDR1 and CDR2: GTSNPN, SVGIG (reference sequence). V lost 7 bases to trimming and J lost 6 bases, with 9 bases between them. This CDR3 contains 10 residues. The CDR3 is CASKLSEAFF. DNA of the CDR3: TGTGCCTCCAAGTTGTCTGAAGCTTTCTTT.

The chain recombines TRBV28 with TRBJ2-7; D is ambiguous. The V gene's germline CDR1 is MDHEN and CDR2 SYDVKM. The CDR3 runs to 12 residues. The V gene lost 7 bases and the J gene lost 3 bases, with 10 bases spanning the gap. The CDR3 loop reads CASTSNRYEQYF. The CDR3 coding sequence is TGTGCCAGCACCTCGAACCGCTACGAGCAGTACTTC.

The genes are TRBV4-1 and TRBJ2-3; D uncertain. The CDR3 has 13 amino acids. Between the trimmed V and J ends, which lost 6 bases and 10 bases, there was a span of 17 bases. Germline V gives CDR1 MGHRA, CDR2 YSYEKL. As DNA, the CDR3 is TGCGCCAGCAGTGAAATCCGGACGAGGCCGCAGTATTTT. It specifies CASSEIRTRPQYF.

The rearrangement uses TRBV7-8 and TRBJ1-5; D uncertain. The germline CDR1 and CDR2 sequences are SGHVS and FQNEAQ. This CDR3 is 13 amino acids long. Trimming cost V 2 bases and J 6 bases, with 8 bases left between them. The CDR3 sequence is CASSLPRGQPQHF. The CDR3 DNA reads TGTGCCAGCAGCTTACCCCGGGGTCAGCCCCAGCATTTT.

The chain is built from TRBV2 and TRBJ2-3; TRBD2 matches 9 bases. The CDR3 totals 17 residues. The junction had 10 bases not matched to a gene; V was cut back by 4 bases and J by 2 bases. The germline CDR1 and CDR2 sequences are SNHLY and FYNNEI. CDR3 protein: CASSARREGRVTDTQYF. The CDR3 DNA follows: TGTGCCAGCAGTGCTCGGCGGGAGGGCCGTGTCACAGATACGCAGTATTTT.